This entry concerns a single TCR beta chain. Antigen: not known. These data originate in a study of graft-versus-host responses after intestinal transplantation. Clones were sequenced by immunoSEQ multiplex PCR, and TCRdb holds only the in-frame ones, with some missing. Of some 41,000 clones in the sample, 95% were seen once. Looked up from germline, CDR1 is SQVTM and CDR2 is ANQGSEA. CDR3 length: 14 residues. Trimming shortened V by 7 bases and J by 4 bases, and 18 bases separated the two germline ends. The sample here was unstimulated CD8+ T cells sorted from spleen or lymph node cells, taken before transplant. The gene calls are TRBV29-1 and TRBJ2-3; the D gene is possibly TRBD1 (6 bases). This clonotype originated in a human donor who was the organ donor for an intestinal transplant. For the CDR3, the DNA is TGCAGCGCGCCAGGGGAAAGAGAAGCAGATACGCAGTATTTT. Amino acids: CSAPGEREADTQYF.